These T cell receptor beta chains were read from a single sample in a study of cytotoxic CD8 clonotypes in ibrutinib-treated CLL. Sequencing was performed with immunoSEQ multiplex PCR; in TCRdb, only in-frame clones are kept and a portion is missing. This table has under 300,000 clones, 70% appearing once. This specimen was PBMCs, taken after 24 months of ibrutinib treatment. These receptors all come from a human donor with chronic lymphocytic leukemia. Each CDR3 is given without its conserved first and last residue. D genes are given only for firm matches. Expanded clones are given a class, and other clones once, few, many or no size at all.

d_gene	abundance	v_gene	j_gene	CDR3aa
.	.	TRBV29-1	TRBJ2-1	SVDEGGDEQF
TRBD1	.	TRBV25-1	TRBJ2-7	ASSGGQGKTYEQY
TRBD2	.	TRBV28	TRBJ2-5	ASGLAAAYQETQY
.	.	TRBV2	TRBJ2-3	ASSPDFTDTQY
.	.	TRBV5-1	TRBJ2-1	ASSPRQADDNEQF
.	few	TRBV30	TRBJ1-4	AWSVSSFRDEKLF
TRBD2	few	TRBV28	TRBJ2-5	ASSYLAGNQETQY
.	.	TRBV5-4	TRBJ1-4	ASSLHNTGEKLF
TRBD2	.	TRBV6-5	TRBJ2-3	ASSRASGSIDTQY
.	.	TRBV29-1	TRBJ2-2	SVDRRGTGELF
.	.	TRBV6-5	TRBJ2-2	ASSLGNTGELF
.	.	TRBV7-7	TRBJ2-5	ASSSTGGGTQY
.	.	TRBV5-8	TRBJ2-3	ASSIGGQGNTDTQY
.	.	TRBV19	TRBJ1-2	ASSIYRSVGNYGYT
.	.	TRBV5-1	TRBJ2-3	ASSLRDNTDTQY
.	many	TRBV9	TRBJ2-7	ASSPTGAREQY
.	once	TRBV7-3	TRBJ2-2	ASSRGTAHNTGELF
.	.	TRBV7-6	TRBJ1-1	ASSLAWNTEAF
TRBD2	.	TRBV5-5	TRBJ2-1	ASSLTSGTHNEQF
TRBD2	.	TRBV13	TRBJ2-1	ASSLRDYAENEQF
.	.	TRBV29-1	TRBJ1-1	SVLDSWGAF
.	few	TRBV5-1	TRBJ1-5	ASSLVAGSDQPQH
TRBD2	.	TRBV11-3	TRBJ2-1	ASSLVTSGGEQF
.	.	TRBV6-1	TRBJ2-7	ASLAAGLAYEQY
.	.	TRBV14	TRBJ2-1	ASSPRDSTYSEQF
TRBD1	few	TRBV11-2	TRBJ1-2	ASSLDRGTGYT
TRBD1	.	TRBV25-1	TRBJ2-3	ASSGQGATDTQY
.	.	TRBV19	TRBJ2-7	ASTPDQGGSYEQY
TRBD2	.	TRBV5-4	TRBJ2-7	ASSLSGRFYEQY
TRBD1	.	TRBV15	TRBJ2-7	ATSRPDPGQGVYEQY
.	.	TRBV7-9	TRBJ2-1	ASRGAVTYNEQF
.	.	TRBV6-5	TRBJ2-7	ASSYALPSSYEQY
.	.	TRBV2	TRBJ2-4	ASSAGDRAKNIQY
.	once	TRBV2	TRBJ2-7	ASLPGLGSYEQY
.	.	TRBV30	TRBJ2-1	AWRDLSSYNEQF
.	.	TRBV7-8	TRBJ1-4	ASSLAGAVNEKLF
.	.	TRBV29-1	TRBJ2-1	SVTDLLNYNEQF
.	.	TRBV19	TRBJ1-2	ASKLRGNYGYT
TRBD1	.	TRBV9	TRBJ2-1	ASSPETGEYNEQF
TRBD2	.	TRBV29-1	TRBJ2-3	SVAAGADTQY
.	.	TRBV29-1	TRBJ1-4	SVNQGEKLF
TRBD2	few	TRBV7-9	TRBJ2-2	ASSLAASGTTGELF
.	.	TRBV30	TRBJ1-3	AWSVFQGGTIY
.	.	TRBV19	TRBJ2-7	ASRGQGGYEQY
.	.	TRBV29-1	TRBJ2-1	SVDVEYNEQF
TRBD1	.	TRBV6-6	TRBJ2-7	ASTPQGAHEQY
TRBD2	.	TRBV7-7	TRBJ2-1	ASSQGLAVYNEQF
.	few	TRBV27	TRBJ2-7	ASSPGGGTYEQY
TRBD1	few	TRBV28	TRBJ1-4	ASSHGQGATNEKLF
.	few	TRBV6-5	TRBJ2-7	ASRTHGSPEY
TRBD2	few	TRBV5-1	TRBJ2-7	ASSLTSGSHYEQY
.	.	TRBV20-1	TRBJ1-1	SANPWGEAF
TRBD1	few	TRBV5-6	TRBJ1-1	ASRILRDRVLDTEAF
.	.	TRBV25-1	TRBJ1-4	ASSVRAPGARDEKLF
.	.	TRBV4-2	TRBJ2-1	ASSQPRDEQF
.	once	TRBV9	TRBJ2-1	ASSGRVGRGNEQF
.	.	TRBV2	TRBJ2-5	ASIGQTQY
TRBD2	.	TRBV9	TRBJ2-1	ASSVAGLAGGNEQF
.	.	TRBV28	TRBJ1-5	ASSSPPNQPQH
TRBD2	.	TRBV25-1	TRBJ2-5	ASSGSGDLQETQY